The 4 T cell receptor beta chains presented below share a single source sample, sequenced in a study of sequential checkpoint blockade in melanoma. Treatment noted: randomized to nivolumab then ipilimumab (arm A) or the reverse (arm B). TCRdb keeps only in-frame clones here, not all; method: immunoSEQ multiplex PCR. The table includes some 9,600 clones, more than 20% detected once. Sequenced here: tumor tissue (inferred from file names), sampled from a patient given nivolumab and ipilimumab in sequence. The receptor set was obtained from a human donor with melanoma.

In its sample, this clone was seen a few times. The gene calls are TRBV30 and TRBJ2-3, with 15 bases that match TRBD2. J was trimmed by 1 base and V by 5 bases; bases with no gene match: 1. The CDR3 is 15 residues long. Germline V lookup: CDR1 GTSNPN, CDR2 SVGIG (reference sequence). CDR3 in amino acids: CAWGLAGGGTDTQYF. The CDR3 coding sequence is TGTGCCTGGGGACTAGCGGGAGGGGGCACAGATACGCAGTATTTT.

This sequence joins TRBV18 and TRBJ1-5; no definite D call. Trimming removed 2 bases at V and 5 bases at J, with 10 bases between. Per germline, CDR1 KGHSH and CDR2 LQKENI. This CDR3 has 14 amino acids. The CDR3 loop reads CASSPSGFDQPQHF. CDR3 in DNA: TGTGCCAGCTCACCATCGGGTTTCGATCAGCCCCAGCATTTT.

This clone came up many times. CDR3 protein: CASSLRTSGRRGTDTQYF. CDR3 in DNA: TGTGCCAGCAGCTTGAGGACTAGCGGACGCAGGGGCACAGATACGCAGTATTTT. This chain links TRBV11-3 with TRBJ2-3; 10 nucleotides line up with TRBD2. Germline V CDR1 and CDR2: SGHNT, YENEEA. The CDR3 is made up of 18 amino acids. With 3 bases clipped from V and 1 base from J, the junction kept 10 bases outside the gene matches.

This clone appeared many times. This chain connects TRBV11-3 to TRBJ2-2; D is perhaps TRBD2 (6 bases). In germline, CDR1 is SGHNT, CDR2 YENEEA. This CDR3 spans 14 amino acids. V lost 1 base to trimming and J lost 9 bases, with 12 bases between them. The CDR3: CASSLVGLARELFF. The CDR3 DNA follows: TGTGCCAGCAGCTTAGTCGGCCTAGCGAGGGAGCTGTTTTTT.